This T cell receptor (beta chain) came from a study of shared clonotypes between healthy human individuals (dated by TCRdb to 2018 to 2021). Broadly, across the study: A couple of women and a few men aged 18 to 49 years were included in the cohort. To estimate repertoire size and how much clonotype sharing occurs between individuals, the study deeply sequenced the blood TCR repertoires of five healthy adults. Each donor's leukapheresis produced roughly between roughly 0.85 and 10 billion PBMCs. Per donor, three plates each were used for CD4 naive and CD4 memory, two for CD8 naive, and one for CD8 memory. Libraries were prepared and TCR repertoires were sequenced by different laboratories using diverse techniques, in order to increase sequencing depth and limit assay-specific biases. Results and caveats for the whole study, not just this receptor: Pairwise subsampling led to the expectation that sequencing depth would affect the degree of clonotype sharing among donors. Rarefaction of sorted-subset datasets indicated incomplete sequencing despite the large sequencing depth. Higher generation probabilities were observed for clonotypes shared by all four sorted-subset donors than for non-shared clonotypes. Approximately 5% of naive CD4, 3.5% of naive CD8, approximately 2% of memory CD4, and 0.4% of memory CD8 clonotypes were shared across a handful of donors. Naive subsets generally had larger estimated clonotype richness than memory subsets did. Sampling was restricted to blood, and TCR repertoires in tissues likely differ from the TCR repertoires found in blood. Because the study included only a small number of donors, the genetic and exposure-history diversity represented was limited.

TCR CDR3 regions were amplified from genomic DNA by multiplex PCR using the deep immunoSEQ assay. Extracted genomic DNA from each cell subset was distributed evenly across all wells of several immunoSEQ 96-well plates, and each plate was treated as a replicate. For sorted subsets, approximately 200 ng of genomic DNA, equivalent to 25,000 to 35,000 T cell genomes, went into each replicate PCR. Purified libraries were quantified with a Qubit 3.0 fluorometer, sized on a Bioanalyzer 2100, and re-quantified with the KAPA Library Quantification kit. Each immunoSEQ 96-well plate was sequenced on its own single-read 150-cycle Illumina NextSeq 550 flow cell. In the paper's pipeline: Because the immunoSEQ output held only junctional sequences and lacked quality scores, the filtering could not match the filtering applied to full-length reads. To assign V/J genes and CDR3, sequences were annotated using PyIR, a Python wrapper for IgBLAST v1.9, with IMGT germline references. Reads were removed for weak V/J assignments (E-value above 1e-6), missing CDR3, stop codons, out-of-frame junctions, or ambiguous translated residues. A V3J clonotype was defined by an identical inferred V gene, J gene, and CDR3 amino acid sequence. To compute the percentage overlap between repertoires, the number of shared unique clonotypes was divided by the size of the smaller repertoire. RTK rarefaction, the Chao1 estimator, and Recon v2.1 estimates of unobserved clonotypes were used to assess repertoire richness. Generation probabilities for all TCRbeta clonotypes obtained by the gDNA method from several donors were computed using OLGA. TCRdb limited this immuneACCESS table to in-frame rearrangements with V and J called. A share of clones is missing; checked studies link under half to unresolved V genes, and the rest is unexplained. V, J and clone size derive from that table, while D and trimming were established from the DNA sequence. The sample table holds 1,500,000 or so clones, of which roughly 97% were seen once. Together, the top ten hold roughly 1.1% of the sample.

Its CDR3 holds 14 amino acids, cysteine through phenylalanine. The DNA shown is the 42-base CDR3, in frame from base 1. V has 10 bases trimmed and J has 3 bases trimmed; junction bases matching no gene number 6. Reading the germline V gene (reference sequence) gives CDR1 LNHDA and CDR2 SQIVND. The donors were healthy, HIV-negative adults with no recently reported acute infections or vaccinations. Only Caucasian adults living in Nashville, Tennessee, USA were represented among the donors. Magnetic negative selection was used to enrich CD4+ T cells, after which naive cells were positively selected on CD45RA and the negative fraction became the memory subset. Blood was collected by leukapheresis, and PBMCs were isolated by Ficoll-Histopaque density gradient centrifugation and then cryopreserved in liquid nitrogen vapor phase. Analytical flow cytometry was used to check the purity and quantity of each magnetically sorted T cell population. Genomic DNA was isolated from each sorted fraction and quantified by UV absorbance on a Nanodrop 2000c.

To note about this clone: Its antigen is not yet known. Qualities for individual bases were not recorded, and no much larger clone is one base off.

This TCR was sampled from a man aged 30-40 years in good health. Specimen: naive CD4+ T cells sorted from blood. Read against the paper, the sample's cell subset or site label means: CD45RA+ positively selected. Rearrangement joined TRBV19 to TRBJ1-1; 12 middle bases align to TRBD1. In nucleotides, the sequence is TGTGCCACCCTAGGGACAGGGGGCTACACTGAAGCTTTCTTT. This translates into CATLGTGGYTEAFF. Outside the CDR3, residues come from the reference TRBV19 and TRBJ1-1 proteins, so the full variable domain is: DGGITQSPKYLFRKEGQNVTLSCEQNLNHDAMYWYRQDPGQGLRLIYYSQIVNDFQKGDIAEGYSVSREKKESFPLTVTSAQKNPTAFYLCATLGTGGYTEAFFGQGTRLTVV.